The clone carrying this T cell receptor (beta chain) has ten or more counts. Antigen specificity is unknown. The data are from a study of regulatory T cells in long-lasting Graves disease. Through Arm-PCR of CDR3 regions and iRepertoire HTBI primers, TCR beta libraries were built. In TCRdb, the multiplex PCR reads were re-called with MiXCR into one record per CDR3 protein. The table has 500,000 to 700,000 distinct CDR3 sequences, about 15% seen once. Time point reported: newly diagnosed GD, antithyroid drugs for less than 3 months. Construction of the TCR library relied on RNA isolated from PBMCs. Study observations and caveats: New patients shared 750 to 1,000 public clonotypes, fewer than the 2,500 to 3,500 shared by persistent patients.

This sample also belongs to another study, concerning T cells in Graves' hyperthyroidism and ophthalmopathy. This second study says: Lactation, pregnancy, other autoimmune disease or uncontrolled infection excluded patients. HTBI primers were the set used in a first-round RT-PCR of the TCR CDR3.

The TCR originated in a woman in her thirties with Graves disease. Sequencing was performed on peripheral blood mononuclear cells (PBMCs), taken at new diagnosis, from a patient treated with antithyroid drugs.

CDR3 coding DNA: TGCAGCGCCGTCAGCGGGAGCTCCTACAATGAGCAGTTCTTC. This gives the protein CSAVSGSSYNEQFF. This chain uses TRBV29-1 with TRBJ2-1; 8 bases match TRBD2. J gave up 0 bases and V 7 bases, and 5 bases lay outside the gene matches. Germline CDR1 is SQVTM and CDR2 is ANQGSEA. The CDR3 runs 14 residues.